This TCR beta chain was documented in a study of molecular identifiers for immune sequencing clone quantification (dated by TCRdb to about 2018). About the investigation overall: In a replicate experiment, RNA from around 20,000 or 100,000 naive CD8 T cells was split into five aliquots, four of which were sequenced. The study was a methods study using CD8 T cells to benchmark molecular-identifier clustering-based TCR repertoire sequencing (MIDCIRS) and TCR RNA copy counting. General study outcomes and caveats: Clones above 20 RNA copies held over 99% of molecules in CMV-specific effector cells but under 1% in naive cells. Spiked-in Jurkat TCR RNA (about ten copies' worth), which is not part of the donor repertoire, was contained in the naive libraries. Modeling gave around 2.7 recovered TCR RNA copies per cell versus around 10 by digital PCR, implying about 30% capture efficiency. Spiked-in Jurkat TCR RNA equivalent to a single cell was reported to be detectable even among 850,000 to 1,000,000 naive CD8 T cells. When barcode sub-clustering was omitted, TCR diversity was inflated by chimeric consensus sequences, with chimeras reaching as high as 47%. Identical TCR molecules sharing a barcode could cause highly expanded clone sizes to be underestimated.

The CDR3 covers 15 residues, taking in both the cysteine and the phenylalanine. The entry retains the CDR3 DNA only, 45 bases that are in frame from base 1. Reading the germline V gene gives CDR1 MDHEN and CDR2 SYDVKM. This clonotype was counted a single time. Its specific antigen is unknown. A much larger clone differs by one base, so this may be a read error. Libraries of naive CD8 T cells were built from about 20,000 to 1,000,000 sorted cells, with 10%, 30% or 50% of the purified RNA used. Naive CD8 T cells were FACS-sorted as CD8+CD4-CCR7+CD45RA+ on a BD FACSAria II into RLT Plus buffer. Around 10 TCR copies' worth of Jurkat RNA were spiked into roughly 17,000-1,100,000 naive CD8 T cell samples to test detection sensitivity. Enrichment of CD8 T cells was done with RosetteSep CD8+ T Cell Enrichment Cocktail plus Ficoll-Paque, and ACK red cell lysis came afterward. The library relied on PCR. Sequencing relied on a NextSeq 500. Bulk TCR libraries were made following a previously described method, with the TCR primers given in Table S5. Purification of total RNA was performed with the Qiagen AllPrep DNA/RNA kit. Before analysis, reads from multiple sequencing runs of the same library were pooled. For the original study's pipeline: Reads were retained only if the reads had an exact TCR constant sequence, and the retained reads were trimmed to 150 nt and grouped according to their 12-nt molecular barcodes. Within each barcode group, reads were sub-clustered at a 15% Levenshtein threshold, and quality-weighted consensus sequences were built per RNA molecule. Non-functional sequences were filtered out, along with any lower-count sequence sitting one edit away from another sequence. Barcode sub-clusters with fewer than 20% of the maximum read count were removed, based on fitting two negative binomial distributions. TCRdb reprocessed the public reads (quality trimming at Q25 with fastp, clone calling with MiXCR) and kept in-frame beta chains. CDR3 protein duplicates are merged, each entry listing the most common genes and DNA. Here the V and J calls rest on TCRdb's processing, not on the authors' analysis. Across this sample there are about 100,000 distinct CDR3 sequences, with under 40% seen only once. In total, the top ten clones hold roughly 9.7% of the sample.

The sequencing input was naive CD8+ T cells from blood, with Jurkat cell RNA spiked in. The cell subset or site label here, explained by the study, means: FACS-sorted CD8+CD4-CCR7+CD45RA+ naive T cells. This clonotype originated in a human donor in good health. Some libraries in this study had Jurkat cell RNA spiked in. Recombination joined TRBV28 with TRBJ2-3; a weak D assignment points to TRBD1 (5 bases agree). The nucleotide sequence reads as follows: TGTGCCAGCAGTTTTGTTCAGGACAACACAGATACGCAGTGTTTT. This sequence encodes CASSFVQDNTDTQCF.